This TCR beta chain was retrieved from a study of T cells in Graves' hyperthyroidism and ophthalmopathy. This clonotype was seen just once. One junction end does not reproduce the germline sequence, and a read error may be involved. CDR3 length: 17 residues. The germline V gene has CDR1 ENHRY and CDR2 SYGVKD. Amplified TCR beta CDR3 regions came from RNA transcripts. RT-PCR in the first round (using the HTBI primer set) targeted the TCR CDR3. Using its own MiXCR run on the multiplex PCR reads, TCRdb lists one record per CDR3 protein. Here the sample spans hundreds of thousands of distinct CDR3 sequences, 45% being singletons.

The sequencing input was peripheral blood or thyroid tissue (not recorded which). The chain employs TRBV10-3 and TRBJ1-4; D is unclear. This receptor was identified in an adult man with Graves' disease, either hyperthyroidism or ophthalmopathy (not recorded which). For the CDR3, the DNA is TGTGCCAACAGTGAGACCCACGGGCGGGCAGCTAATGAAAAACTGTTTTTT. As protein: CANSETHGRAANEKLFF.